Shown below are 7 T cell receptor beta chains from a single sample sequenced in a study of molecular identifiers for immune sequencing clone quantification. TCRdb recomputed calls from the PCR reads with MiXCR, one row per CDR3 protein. The data hold 400,000 to 600,000 distinct CDR3 sequences, with less than 30% observed a single time. Input material: naive CD8+ T cells from blood, with Jurkat cell RNA spiked in. Subset here: FACS-sorted CD8+CD4-CCR7+CD45RA+ naive T cells. The source is a human donor in good health. Some libraries in this study had Jurkat cell RNA spiked in.

The sample holds a few counts of this clonotype. This may stem from a read error, because a much larger clone lies one nucleotide away. The rearrangement links TRBV25-1 to TRBJ2-5; D not resolved. Trimming took 3 bases from V and 1 from J, leaving 3 bases between them. The CDR3 is made up of 12 amino acids. From germline, CDR1 is MGHDK and CDR2 SYGVNS. CDR3 DNA sequence: TGTGCCAGCAGTGACAGCCAAGAGACCCAGTACTTC. Its protein is CASSDSQETQYF.

The rearrangement uses TRBV6-5 and TRBJ2-7; 15 nucleotides line up with TRBD2. Germline CDR1 MNHEY, CDR2 SVGAGI. The CDR3 length is 14 residues. The CDR3 protein is CASKRTSGGDEQYF. The CDR3, as DNA: TGTGCTAGTAAGAGGACTAGCGGGGGGGACGAGCAGTACTTC.

The rearrangement joins TRBV4-3 to TRBJ2-7, with 10 nucleotides matching TRBD2. This CDR3 has 16 residues. Germline assignment: CDR1 LGHNA and CDR2 YSLEER. V shed 0 bases, J shed 3 bases, and the junction held 5 bases outside the gene matches. CDR3 nucleotides: TGCGCCAGCAGCCAAGAAGGGGCTAGCGGGAGCTACGAGCAGTACTTC. Amino acid sequence: CASSQEGASGSYEQYF.

On this clonotype: The junction and the germline gene differ at one end; a read error may be behind it. The chain employs TRBV11-2 and TRBJ2-7; no clear D. The CDR3 is 13 residues long. Per the germline V gene, CDR1 is SGHAT and CDR2 is FQNNGV. CDR3 loop: CAGSESPGYEQYF. DNA for the CDR3: TGTGCCGGCAGCGAGAGCCCAGGCTACGAGCAGTACTTC.

This clonotype was observed at least ten times. The V and J genes are TRBV7-9 and TRBJ2-7; D is undetermined. Deletions cut 1 base from V and 3 bases from J, with 7 bases between. Germline V lookup: CDR1 SEHNR, CDR2 FQNEAQ (reference sequence). The length of the CDR3 is 13 residues. The CDR3 protein is CASSLEPGYEQYF. The CDR3 DNA follows: TGTGCCAGCAGCTTAGAGCCCGGCTACGAGCAGTACTTC. Filled out from reference TRBV7-9 and TRBJ2-7, the complete variable domain reads DTGVSQNPRHKITKRGQNVTFRCDPISEHNRLYWYRQTLGQGPEFLTYFQNEAQLEKSRLLSDRFSAERPKGSFSTLEIQRTEQGDSAMYLCASSLEPGYEQYFGPGTRLTVT.

A remark on this clonotype: A much more abundant neighbour one base away suggests this may be a read error. No conserved phenylalanine or tryptophan ends this CDR3, so it is likely a read error. The V and J genes are TRBV15 and TRBJ2-3, with D perhaps TRBD2 (6 bases). Germline values: CDR1 LNHNV, CDR2 YYDKDF (reference sequence). With 4 bases removed from V and 4 bases from J, the gap between germline ends came to 9 bases. The CDR3 sequence is 13 residues long. The CDR3 protein is CATSKGLPDTQYL. DNA for the CDR3: TGTGCCACCAGCAAGGGACTGCCAGATACGCAGTATTTA.

This clonotype showed up just a few times. The chain combines TRBV11-2 with TRBJ2-2; 7 bases are shared with TRBD1. Germline V CDR1 and CDR2: SGHAT, FQNNGV. V gave up 5 bases and J gave up 0 bases; unmatched junction bases: 6. The CDR3 has 16 residues. The CDR3 DNA is TGTGCCAGCAGCCCGGACAGGTTGGCGAACACCGGGGAGCTGTTTTTT. Protein: CASSPDRLANTGELFF.